The 27 T cell receptor beta chains reported below all come from one sample, sequenced in a study of vaccination and CD4 T cells after COVID-19. These receptors' antigens are unknown. The treatment: roughly ten-day PBMC culture with coronavirus spike peptide pools or control peptides (ViraFEST assay). At the Johns Hopkins FTIC core, DNA taken from cultured CD4+ T cells was sequenced by way of the Oncomine TCR Beta short-read assay. TCRdb re-called the PCR reads with MiXCR, one entry per CDR3 protein. The sample has roughly 10,000 distinct CDR3 sequences, roughly half seen once; the top ten hold roughly a tenth. The material sequenced was CD4+ T cells from blood, cultured in vitro. Receptors originate from a human donor who had recovered from COVID-19.

The genes are TRBV20-1 and TRBJ2-3, with TRBD2 matching over 12 bases. Trimming at V came to 5 bases and at J to 1 base, leaving 19 bases not matched to a gene. Germline V gene data show CDR1 as DFQATT and CDR2 as SNEGSKA (reference sequence). This CDR3 is 20 amino acids long. CDR3 sequence reads: CSAQATSGSVGLGRTDTQYF. Here the CDR3 DNA reads TGCAGTGCTCAGGCGACTAGCGGGAGTGTAGGTTTGGGGCGCACAGATACGCAGTATTTT.

The rearrangement links TRBV20-1 to TRBJ2-5, with TRBD1 matching over 11 bases. The CDR3 contains 16 residues. In germline, CDR1 is DFQATT, CDR2 SNEGSKA (reference sequence). The junction had 11 bases not matched to a gene; V was cut back by 6 bases and J by 2 bases. The CDR3 DNA is TGCAGTGCACTGGACGCCGGGACAGGGGGTCAAGAGACCCAGTACTTC. Protein product: CSALDAGTGGQETQYF.

The chain links TRBV20-1 to TRBJ1-5; D uncertain. CDR1 is DFQATT, CDR2 SNEGSKA, per germline (reference sequence). The CDR3 sequence is 16 residues long. The V gene lost 1 base and the J gene lost 6 bases, with 19 bases spanning the gap. The CDR3 loop reads CSARGRGEVNFQPQHF. The CDR3 DNA is TGCAGTGCTAGAGGGCGGGGAGAGGTAAATTTTCAGCCCCAGCATTTT.

This chain links TRBV23-1 with TRBJ1-5; 8 nucleotides match TRBD1. TRBV23-1 is designated an ORF whose function remains uncertain. The CDR3 is 18 amino acids. V gave up 9 bases and J gave up 0 bases; unmatched junction bases: 16. The CDR3 DNA reads TGCGCCAGTTCCCAGTCGCAGGGGGCTCCTTATAGCAATCAGCCCCAGCATTTT. Translating gives CASSQSQGAPYSNQPQHF.

The chain uses TRBV2 and TRBJ2-7, with 10 positions matching TRBD2. The junction had 3 bases not matched to a gene; V was cut back by 4 bases and J by 3 bases. Germline V gene sequence: CDR1 SNHLY, CDR2 FYNNEI. The CDR3 covers 14 residues. The CDR3 loop is CASSGTSGLYEQYF. CDR3 DNA sequence: TGTGCCAGCAGTGGGACTAGCGGCCTCTACGAGCAGTACTTC. Full variable domain (outside the CDR3, taken from reference TRBV2 and TRBJ2-7): EPEVTQTPSHQVTQMGQEVILRCVPISNHLYFYWYRQILGQKVEFLVSFYNNEISEKSEIFDDQFSVERPDGSNFTLKIRSTKLEDSAMYFCASSGTSGLYEQYFGPGTRLTVT.

This clonotype is categorized as medium-sized (0.01 to 0.1%). The gene calls are TRBV18 and TRBJ2-7; the D call may be TRBD1 or TRBD2 (5 bases each). Trimming removed 3 bases at V and 1 base at J, with 10 bases between. From germline, CDR1 is KGHSH and CDR2 LQKENI. This CDR3 comprises 14 residues. Here the CDR3 reads CASSPGTESYEQYF. The CDR3 nucleotides are TGTGCCAGCTCACCCGGGACGGAATCCTACGAGCAGTACTTC.

The rearrangement uses TRBV12-3 or TRBV12-4 and TRBJ1-5; TRBD1 matches at 7 bases. The CDR3 has 17 amino acids. V lost 6 bases and J lost 4; bases outside the gene matches: 15. This chain's CDR3 is CASRAGDRDSENQPQHF. CDR3 coding DNA: TGTGCCAGCAGGGCAGGCGACAGGGACAGTGAGAATCAGCCCCAGCATTTT.

The chain links TRBV19 to TRBJ2-7; TRBD2 aligns across 12 bases. This CDR3 contains 14 residues. The germline V gene encodes CDR1 LNHDA and CDR2 SQIVND (reference sequence). Unmatched junction bases numbered 0, after V lost 6 bases and J lost 0 bases. The DNA for the CDR3 is TGTGCCAGTAGGACTAGCGGGAGCTCCTACGAGCAGTACTTC. This encodes CASRTSGSSYEQYF.

The chain joins TRBV6-1 to TRBJ2-3, with D hard to call. Looked up from germline, CDR1 is MNHNS and CDR2 is SASEGT. CDR3 length: 15 residues. V lost 8 bases and J 6 bases, leaving 21 bases between the germline ends. CDR3 residues: CASSGLTSHWDTQYF. The DNA for the CDR3 is TGTGCCAGCTCCGGGCTTACTTCGCATTGGGATACGCAGTATTTT.

This clonotype turned up a few times. V and J are TRBV28 and TRBJ1-2, with D perhaps TRBD1 (5 bases). V was clipped by 5 bases and J by 0 bases, with 13 bases between them. Germline V gene sequence: CDR1 MDHEN, CDR2 SYDVKM. CDR3 length: 15 residues. The CDR3 here is CASSTTGGANYGYTF. The CDR3 coding sequence is TGTGCCAGCAGTACAACAGGTGGGGCTAACTATGGCTACACCTTC.

This clonotype has only one observation. This chain joins TRBV2 and TRBJ2-3; 10 bases fit TRBD2. The CDR3 length is 15 residues. Germline assignment: CDR1 SNHLY and CDR2 FYNNEI. V shed 5 bases, J shed 1 base, and the junction held 3 bases outside the gene matches. CDR3 bases: TGTGCCAGCAGTAAAGGACTAGCGGGCACAGATACGCAGTATTTT. Amino acids: CASSKGLAGTDTQYF.

This clonotype ranks as medium-sized. The CDR3, as DNA: TGTGCCAGCAGTCCCCCTAGCGGGAGCCAAGAGACCCAGTACTTC. Translated, it gives CASSPPSGSQETQYF. This chain joins TRBV5-4 and TRBJ2-5; TRBD2 matches at 10 bases. This CDR3 has 15 residues. From germline, CDR1 is SGHNT and CDR2 YYREEE (reference sequence). V gave up 5 bases and J gave up 1 base; unmatched junction bases: 5. The whole variable domain, remainder taken from reference TRBV5-4 and TRBJ2-5, is ETGVTQSPTHLIKTRGQQVTLRCSSQSGHNTVSWYQQALGQGPQFIFQYYREEENGRGNFPPRFSGLQFPNYSSELNVNALELDDSALYLCASSPPSGSQETQYFGPGTRLLVL.

This clonotype was counted only a few times. The chain employs TRBV20-1 and TRBJ2-2; a weak D match, TRBD2 (6 bases). CDR1 and CDR2 (germline): DFQATT, SNEGSKA (reference sequence). The CDR3 contains 14 residues. V dropped 6 bases and J dropped 1 base, with 12 bases sitting between them. The CDR3: CSAPPEGNTGELFF. The DNA of the CDR3 is TGCAGTGCCCCGCCGGAGGGGAACACCGGGGAGCTGTTTTTT.

The chain uses TRBV18 and TRBJ2-2; D tentatively fits TRBD1 or TRBD2 (5 bases each). The ends were cut back, 2 bases at V and 3 bases at J, with 13 bases in the middle. The CDR3 has 16 amino acids. Germline V lookup: CDR1 KGHSH, CDR2 LQKENI. CDR3 DNA: TGTGCCAGCTCACCAATCCGGGGACGGTACACCGGGGAGCTGTTTTTT. The encoded protein is CASSPIRGRYTGELFF.

The chain has TRBV28 and TRBJ1-5, with TRBD1 as a possible D gene (6 bases). The CDR3 is made up of 18 amino acids. Germline V gene sequence: CDR1 MDHEN, CDR2 SYDVKM. V shed 3 bases and J shed 1 base, with 19 bases lying between them. The DNA for the CDR3 is TGTGCCAGCAGTTTGAGCGGGGGGCGGGGTGGGAGCAATCAGCCCCAGCATTTT. It specifies CASSLSGGRGGSNQPQHF.

This chain links TRBV20-1 with TRBJ2-7; perhaps TRBD1 as D (6 bases). CDR1 and CDR2 from the germline V gene are DFQATT and SNEGSKA (reference sequence). CDR3 size: 12 residues. V gave up 2 bases and J gave up 6 bases, with 11 bases separating them. CDR3 nucleotides: TGCAGTGCTAGAAAAACAGGGAGCGAGCAGTACTTC. Translation gives CSARKTGSEQYF.

The rearrangement uses TRBV20-1 and TRBJ1-1; no definite D call. The CDR3 has 12 residues. The germline gives CDR1 DFQATT, CDR2 SNEGSKA (reference sequence). V lost 4 bases, J lost 7 bases, and 13 bases lay in between. The CDR3 region is CSANGVTSEAFF. The CDR3, as DNA: TGCAGTGCTAACGGGGTTACGAGTGAAGCTTTCTTT.

The chain uses TRBV2 and TRBJ2-7; 10 bases agree with TRBD2. The germline gives CDR1 SNHLY, CDR2 FYNNEI. The CDR3 is 14 amino acids. With V trimmed by 8 bases and J by 6 bases, 10 bases remained unmatched. CDR3 sequence: CASLQREGITEQYF. Here the CDR3 DNA reads TGTGCCAGCCTTCAGCGGGAGGGAATAACCGAGCAGTACTTC.

The chain links TRBV20-1 to TRBJ1-1; D gene ambiguous. This CDR3 has 14 residues. Germline assignment: CDR1 DFQATT and CDR2 SNEGSKA (reference sequence). Trimming took 1 base from V and 4 from J, leaving 13 bases between them. CDR3 amino acids: CSARVQGSGTEAFF. The CDR3 DNA follows: TGCAGTGCTAGAGTCCAAGGGAGCGGCACTGAAGCTTTCTTT.

V usage is TRBV24-1 and J usage is TRBJ2-5; maybe TRBD1 (5 bases). Germline assignment: CDR1 KGHDR and CDR2 SFDVKD. This CDR3 has 15 residues. The V end was cut by 2 bases, the J end by 5 bases, with 14 bases between. CDR3: CATSDSRTRAETQYF. CDR3 in DNA: TGTGCCACCAGTGATTCCCGGACACGCGCTGAGACCCAGTACTTC.

The chain employs TRBV20-1 and TRBJ1-5, with TRBD1 as a possible D gene (5 bases). Germline V gene sequence: CDR1 DFQATT, CDR2 SNEGSKA (reference sequence). V lost 3 bases and J 3 bases, leaving 15 bases between the germline ends. CDR3 length: 15 amino acids. The CDR3, as DNA: TGCAGTGCTAGCCACCAGGGATATGCCAATCAGCCCCAGCATTTT. This codes for CSASHQGYANQPQHF.

The rearrangement uses TRBV28 and TRBJ2-1, with TRBD2 identical over 7 bases. The J segment lost 1 base and the V segment lost 2 bases, leaving 2 bases of the junction unmatched. The CDR3 has 15 residues. Germline CDR1 MDHEN, CDR2 SYDVKM. The CDR3 sequence: CASSLTGGSYNEQFF. Written as DNA, the CDR3 is TGTGCCAGCAGTTTAACGGGAGGATCCTACAATGAGCAGTTCTTC.

This clonotype was picked up one time. This rearrangement joins TRBV20-1 to TRBJ1-2; tentatively, D is TRBD1 (6 bases). V gave up 0 bases and J gave up 8 bases, with 13 bases separating them. This CDR3 is built from 13 residues. Per germline, CDR1 DFQATT and CDR2 SNEGSKA (reference sequence). This CDR3 reads CSARDVRGEGYTF. The DNA of the CDR3 is TGCAGTGCTAGAGATGTCAGGGGAGAAGGCTACACCTTC.

This clonotype appeared a few times. The rearrangement uses TRBV5-8 and TRBJ2-3, with 7 bases aligning to TRBD1. V dropped 3 bases and J dropped 2; count of bases not matched to a gene: 6. This CDR3 is built from 15 residues. In germline, CDR1 is SGHTS, CDR2 YDEGEE. The CDR3: CASSSRDRVTDTQYF. Written as DNA, the CDR3 is TGTGCCAGCAGCTCCCGGGACAGAGTCACAGATACGCAGTATTTT.

The chain links TRBV5-4 to TRBJ2-7; no clear D. Germline V gene sequence: CDR1 SGHNT, CDR2 YYREEE (reference sequence). This CDR3 spans 12 amino acids. Trimming pared 4 bases from V and 4 bases from J, leaving 9 bases between. The CDR3 coding sequence is TGTGCCAGCAGCGCCGAGAGATACGAGCAGTACTTC. It translates to CASSAERYEQYF.

The chain uses TRBV4-3 and TRBJ1-1; D unclear. The germline CDR1 and CDR2 sequences are LGHNA and YSLEER. The CDR3 is 13 residues long. V lost 2 bases to trimming and J lost 5 bases, with 9 bases between them. The CDR3 nucleotides are TGCGCCAGCAGCCAAAGAATTGGGACTGAAGCTTTCTTT. Protein: CASSQRIGTEAFF.

V gene TRBV6-1 combines with J gene TRBJ2-1; TRBD2 agrees at 9 bases. There are 17 residues in the CDR3. After removal of 4 bases from V and 2 bases from J, the junction contained 9 bases not matched to a gene. From germline, CDR1 is MNHNS and CDR2 SASEGT. The CDR3 DNA reads TGTGCCAGCAGTGGGGGGATAGCGGGAGCCGCCTACAATGAGCAGTTCTTC. It yields the protein CASSGGIAGAAYNEQFF.